This passage covers 17 T cell receptor beta chains from one sample sequenced in a study of cytomegalovirus exposure and HLA in healthy donors. The study ran its PCR with 60 Vbeta and 13 Jbeta primers. Profiled with immunoSEQ multiplex PCR; TCRdb holds only in-frame clones, not every one. The table shows 150,000 to 200,000 clones, with about four fifths occurring only once. Sequencing was carried out using PBMCs. All receptors come from a man in his thirties or forties in good health and CMV-seropositive.

The J gene is TRBJ1-2, the V gene TRBV19; 9 bases map to TRBD1. The V gene's germline CDR1 is LNHDA and CDR2 SQIVND (reference sequence). The V gene end was trimmed by 4 bases and the J gene end by 4 bases; junction bases not matched to a gene: 4. The CDR3 contains 14 residues. CDR3 sequence: CASSTGQGTYGYTF. CDR3 nucleotide sequence: TGTGCCAGTAGTACCGGACAGGGGACCTATGGCTACACCTTC.

The rearrangement joins TRBV2 to TRBJ2-1; 8 nucleotides agree with TRBD2. The CDR3 length is 16 residues. Trimming at V came to 2 bases and at J to 1 base, leaving 4 bases not matched to a gene. CDR1 and CDR2 from the germline V gene are SNHLY and FYNNEI. The CDR3 here is CASSESAGGSYNEQFF. The CDR3 DNA sequence: TGTGCCAGCAGTGAATCGGCGGGAGGTTCCTACAATGAGCAGTTCTTC.

The chain couples TRBV5-6 to TRBJ1-4, with TRBD1 identical over 8 bases. The V and J ends lost 0 bases and 8 bases, in that order; junction bases with no gene match: 12. CDR1 is SGHDT and CDR2 is YYEEEE in the germline V gene. The CDR3 is 17 amino acids. The DNA of the CDR3 is TGTGCCAGCAGCTTGGGGCAGGGGGCCTTGGCTGGGGAAAAACTGTTTTTT. Encoded protein: CASSLGQGALAGEKLFF. The whole variable domain, filled in from reference TRBV5-6 and TRBJ1-4, reads DAGVTQSPTHLIKTRGQQVTLRCSPKSGHDTVSWYQQALGQGPQFIFQYYEEEERQRGNFPDRFSGHQFPNYSSELNVNALLLGDSALYLCASSLGQGALAGEKLFFGSGTQLSVL.

This chain uses TRBV4-2 with TRBJ2-5; 12 positions agree with TRBD2. Per the germline V gene, CDR1 is LGHNA and CDR2 is YNFKEQ. The CDR3 sequence is 17 residues long. V lost 3 bases and J lost 5; bases outside the gene matches: 10. CDR3 nucleotides: TGTGCCAGCAGCCATCGGACTAGCGGGGTCCTGGAGGAGACCCAGTACTTC. It is translated as CASSHRTSGVLEETQYF.

The V gene is TRBV6-6, the J gene TRBJ1-2; 7 bases agree with TRBD1. Germline CDR1 reads MNHNY; CDR2 reads SVGAGI (reference sequence). The CDR3 contains 13 residues. V lost 6 bases to trimming and J lost 2 bases; unmatched junction nucleotides: 3. The CDR3 nucleotides read TGTGCCAGCAGGGACAGGACGAACTATGGCTACACCTTC. It yields the protein CASRDRTNYGYTF.

This rearrangement joins TRBV7-2 to TRBJ2-5; 13 bases fit TRBD2. Germline trimming cut 6 bases from V and 2 bases from J; bases unmatched to any gene: 12. This CDR3 region has 18 residues. Germline V gene sequence: CDR1 SGHTA, CDR2 FQGNSA. The CDR3 region has the DNA TGTGCCAGCAGTCCAGGACTAGCGGGGGCCAGGAGGCAAGAGACCCAGTACTTC. This sequence encodes CASSPGLAGARRQETQYF.

The V and J genes are TRBV4-1 and TRBJ2-2; 12 positions match TRBD1. The CDR3 totals 16 residues. Germline V gene sequence: CDR1 MGHRA, CDR2 YSYEKL. J lost 4 bases, V lost 3 bases, and 3 bases had no gene match. CDR3 in amino acids: CASSHGTGGGTGELFF. The CDR3 DNA reads as TGCGCCAGCAGCCACGGGACAGGGGGCGGCACCGGGGAGCTGTTTTTT.

As DNA, the CDR3 is TGTGCCAGCGGAGAGATTAGCGGGAGGGTTAACGAGCAGTACTTC. Protein product: CASGEISGRVNEQYF. This rearrangement joins TRBV6-1 to TRBJ2-7; 11 positions agree with TRBD2. Germline CDR1 and CDR2: MNHNS and SASEGT. The V segment lost 8 bases and the J segment 5 bases; nucleotides outside the gene matches: 11. There are 15 residues in the CDR3.

The chain employs TRBV4-3 and TRBJ2-7; 11 bases are shared with TRBD2. This CDR3 comprises 18 residues. Looked up from germline, CDR1 is LGHNA and CDR2 is YSLEER. With 0 bases clipped from V and 2 bases from J, the junction kept 9 bases outside the gene matches. CDR3 region: CASSQDRWLAGGAYEQYF. The CDR3, as DNA: TGCGCCAGCAGCCAAGATAGGTGGCTAGCGGGGGGAGCCTACGAGCAGTACTTC.

This chain uses TRBV25-1 with TRBJ1-5; 7 bases fit TRBD1. The J segment lost 4 bases and the V segment lost 3 bases, leaving 9 bases of the junction unmatched. Germline CDR1 reads MGHDK; CDR2 reads SYGVNS. The CDR3 is 16 amino acids. CDR3 in DNA: TGTGCCAGCAGTGACCAAGACCGGGACAGAAATCAGCCCCAGCATTTT. Its protein is CASSDQDRDRNQPQHF. Looking up the rest from reference TRBV25-1 and TRBJ1-5 gives the full variable domain: EADIYQTPRYLVIGTGKKITLECSQTMGHDKMYWYQQDPGMELHLIHYSYGVNSTEKGDLSSESTVSRIRTEHFPLTLESARPSHTSQYLCASSDQDRDRNQPQHFGDGTRLSIL.

The CDR3 sequence: CASAAGSYHEQYF. In DNA form, the CDR3 reads TGTGCCAGCGCCGCGGGATCATACCACGAGCAGTACTTC. The chain carries TRBV7-6 and TRBJ2-7, with TRBD2 as a possible D gene (6 bases). V gave up 8 bases and J gave up 5 bases, with 16 bases separating them. CDR3 size: 13 residues. In germline, CDR1 is SGHVS, CDR2 FNYEAQ. Filled out from reference TRBV7-6 and TRBJ2-7, the complete variable domain reads GAGVSQSPRYKVTKRGQDVALRCDPISGHVSLYWYRQALGQGPEFLTYFNYEAQQDKSGLPNDRFSAERPEGSISTLTIQRTEQRDSAMYRCASAAGSYHEQYFGPGTRLTVT.

The V call is TRBV9, the J call TRBJ1-1; D gene ambiguous. This CDR3 region has 13 residues. Between the trimmed V and J ends, which lost 3 bases and 1 base, there was a span of 7 bases. Germline CDR1 reads SGDLS; CDR2 reads YYNGEE. The CDR3 DNA sequence: TGTGCCAGCAGCGCTCGGGGGAACACTGAAGCTTTCTTT. It encodes CASSARGNTEAFF.

This clone was seen once. The chain recombines TRBV12-2 with TRBJ2-3; the DNA was not compared with TRBD2, the D call given in the table. TRBV12-2 counts as a pseudogene. This CDR3 is 17 amino acids long. Written as DNA, the CDR3 is TGTGCAAGTCGCTTAGCGCCTAGCGGGAGTGTCACAGATACGCAGTATTTT. It specifies CASRLAPSGSVTDTQYF.

The chain joins TRBV27 to TRBJ1-2, with TRBD1 matching over 10 bases. The length of the CDR3 is 15 residues. V lost 4 bases, J lost 2 bases, and 4 bases stayed unmatched. The V gene's germline CDR1 is MNHEY and CDR2 SMNVEV (reference sequence). CDR3 nucleotides: TGTGCCAGCAGTTCCCCGGGACAGGGGAACTATGGCTACACCTTC. Translated: CASSSPGQGNYGYTF.

The chain links TRBV5-1 to TRBJ2-7, with TRBD1 matching 9 bases. V was clipped by 4 bases and J by 3 bases; unmatched bases: 8. The germline gives CDR1 SGHRS, CDR2 YFSETQ. The CDR3 is 15 amino acids. The CDR3 bases are TGCGCCAGCAGCCTATCCGGGACAGGGTACTACGAGCAGTACTTC. Amino acid sequence: CASSLSGTGYYEQYF.

This clone turned up a few times. The chain joins TRBV7-9 to TRBJ1-2; TRBD1 aligns across 8 bases. The germline V gene encodes CDR1 SEHNR and CDR2 FQNEAQ (reference sequence). The CDR3 consists of 14 residues. V trimming: 5 bases; J trimming: 3 bases; junction bases outside the gene matches: 5. DNA of the CDR3: TGTGCCAGCAGCGCACAGGGGGTTTACTATGGCTACACCTTC. Translation: CASSAQGVYYGYTF. Supplemented by reference TRBV7-9 and TRBJ1-2, the full variable domain reads DTGVSQNPRHKITKRGQNVTFRCDPISEHNRLYWYRQTLGQGPEFLTYFQNEAQLEKSRLLSDRFSAERPKGSFSTLEIQRTEQGDSAMYLCASSAQGVYYGYTFGSGTRLTVV.

The chain uses TRBV13 and TRBJ2-5; a weak D match, TRBD1 (5 bases). Between the trimmed V and J ends, which lost 4 bases and 5 bases, there was a span of 14 bases. The CDR3 has 14 residues. The germline gives CDR1 PRHDT, CDR2 FYEKMQ (reference sequence). For the CDR3, the DNA is TGTGCCAGCAGCTCAACAGGTCCCCCTGAGACCCAGTACTTC. As protein: CASSSTGPPETQYF. The entire variable domain, with the rest obtained from reference TRBV13 and TRBJ2-5, is as follows: AAGVIQSPRHLIKEKRETATLKCYPIPRHDTVYWYQQGPGQDPQFLISFYEKMQSDKGSIPDRFSAQQFSDYHSELNMSSLELGDSALYFCASSSTGPPETQYFGPGTRLLVL.